The rows below give T cell receptor beta chains drawn from one sample of a study of cytomegalovirus exposure and HLA in healthy donors. Here immunoSEQ multiplex PCR was the method, and the copy in TCRdb shows in-frame clones only, minus some. The profile shows roughly 100,000 clones, 78% of them singletons. The sequenced sample was PBMCs. The source is a man aged 25 to 40 in good health and CMV-seronegative. CDR3s include the opening cysteine and the closing phenylalanine or tryptophan. The D gene is left open where the match is weak. Clone size, where shown, is once, few, many, or a class for clones that have expanded.

V,size,J,D,CDR3,DNA
TRBV7-8,NA,TRBJ2-7,TRBD1,CASRPSLGQGLSYEQYF,TGTGCCAGCAGACCAAGCCTGGGACAGGGGCTCTCCTACGAGCAGTACTTC
TRBV19,NA,TRBJ2-1,NA,CASSTHGQFGSYNEQFF,TGTGCCAGTAGCACCCACGGACAGTTCGGATCCTACAATGAGCAGTTCTTC
TRBV5-1,NA,TRBJ1-1,NA,CASSLLEGGTEAFF,TGCGCCAGCAGCTTGTTAGAGGGAGGGACTGAAGCTTTCTTT
TRBV15,NA,TRBJ2-6,NA,CATSRSRPFGWISGANVLTF,TGTGCCACCAGCCGGTCAAGGCCCTTCGGGTGGATCTCTGGGGCCAACGTCCTGACTTTC
TRBV5-1,few,TRBJ1-1,NA,CASSLREEGPEAFF,TGCGCCAGCAGCTTGAGGGAGGAGGGTCCTGAAGCTTTCTTT
TRBV19,NA,TRBJ2-3,TRBD1,CASSSDRVSTDTQYF,TGTGCCAGTAGTAGCGACAGGGTTAGCACAGATACGCAGTATTTT
TRBV5-4,NA,TRBJ2-7,TRBD2,CASSTLAGDYEQYF,TGTGCCAGCAGCACCCTAGCGGGAGACTACGAGCAGTACTTC
TRBV5-1,NA,TRBJ2-2,TRBD2,CASSFGSGDQGTGELFF,TGCGCCAGCAGCTTTGGTAGCGGGGACCAGGGAACCGGGGAGCTGTTTTTT
TRBV5-6,NA,TRBJ2-5,NA,CASRLAGGHRETQYF,TGTGCCAGCAGATTGGCAGGGGGGCACAGAGAGACCCAGTACTTC
TRBV29-1,NA,TRBJ1-2,NA,CSVDPIRGYTF,TGCAGCGTTGATCCAATCAGGGGCTACACCTTC
TRBV4-1,NA,TRBJ2-3,TRBD2,CASSQATGGGADTQYF,TGCGCCAGCAGCCAAGCTACGGGCGGGGGGGCAGATACGCAGTATTTT
TRBV11-2,NA,TRBJ2-5,TRBD2,CASSLGVRLAGGETQYF,TGTGCCAGCAGCTTAGGTGTTCGACTAGCGGGAGGGGAGACCCAGTACTTC
TRBV19,NA,TRBJ1-4,NA,CASKHREREKLFF,TGTGCCAGTAAACACAGGGAGCGTGAAAAACTGTTTTTT
TRBV15,NA,TRBJ2-1,NA,CATSRGAVEQFF,TGTGCCACCAGCAGAGGGGCCGTTGAGCAGTTCTTC
TRBV28,NA,TRBJ2-1,NA,CASSFHREREQFF,TGTGCCAGCAGTTTTCACAGGGAGCGTGAGCAGTTCTTC
TRBV29-1,NA,TRBJ2-6,TRBD1,CSVDGGQVNSGANVLTF,TGCAGCGTTGACGGGGGACAGGTTAACTCTGGGGCCAACGTCCTGACTTTC
TRBV5-1,once,TRBJ2-6,TRBD1,CASSPETGAGANVLTF,TGCGCCAGCAGCCCCGAGACAGGGGCTGGGGCCAACGTCCTGACTTTC
TRBV19,NA,TRBJ1-5,NA,CASSTSESMPQHF,TGTGCCAGTAGTACGAGCGAGAGCATGCCCCAGCATTTT
TRBV28,NA,TRBJ2-5,TRBD1,CASSQPPGQRSETQYF,TGTGCCAGCAGTCAGCCCCCGGGACAGAGGAGTGAGACCCAGTACTTC
TRBV4-3,NA,TRBJ1-1,TRBD1,CASSQDDRANTEAFF,TGCGCCAGCAGCCAGGATGACAGGGCGAACACTGAAGCTTTCTTT
TRBV4-3,NA,TRBJ2-3,TRBD2,CASSGRTFREGRDTQYF,TGCGCCAGCAGCGGTCGGACCTTCCGGGAGGGACGGGATACGCAGTATTTT
TRBV2,NA,TRBJ1-1,NA,CASSEDGAGWTEAFF,TGTGCCAGCAGTGAAGATGGGGCAGGTTGGACTGAAGCTTTCTTT
TRBV29-1,NA,TRBJ2-2,NA,CSVSGTSNTGELFF,TGCAGCGTCTCCGGGACTTCGAACACCGGGGAGCTGTTTTTT
TRBV27,NA,TRBJ2-7,NA,CASSLQQGYEQYF,TGTGCCAGCAGTTTACAACAGGGCTACGAGCAGTACTTC
TRBV10-1,NA,TRBJ2-1,TRBD2,CASSGLAGNEQFF,TGCGCCAGCAGTGGACTAGCGGGCAATGAGCAGTTCTTC
TRBV10-2,few,TRBJ2-7,NA,CASSDLRGYEQYF,TGCGCCAGCAGTGACCTTAGGGGCTACGAGCAGTACTTC
TRBV5-5,NA,TRBJ1-2,TRBD1,CASSPGTEYGYTF,TGTGCCAGCTCCCCCGGGACAGAATATGGCTACACCTTC
TRBV6-6,NA,TRBJ2-1,NA,CASTPGAQRNLGEQFF,TGTGCCAGCACCCCAGGGGCGCAGCGGAATTTGGGTGAGCAGTTCTTC
TRBV5-4,NA,TRBJ1-5,NA,CASSFGGGGQPQHF,TGTGCCAGCAGCTTCGGGGGGGGCGGTCAGCCCCAGCATTTT
TRBV28,NA,TRBJ2-3,TRBD2,CASSLRTSGYSSTDTQYF,TGTGCCAGCAGTTTACGGACTAGCGGGTATTCTAGCACAGATACGCAGTATTTT
TRBV6-5,once,TRBJ2-7,NA,CASSRAGGLFEQYF,TGTGCCAGCAGTCGGGCCGGGGGGCTGTTCGAGCAGTACTTC
TRBV4-1,NA,TRBJ1-1,NA,CASSYLRGIQAEAFF,TGCGCCAGCAGCTACCTCCGGGGGATACAGGCGGAAGCTTTCTTT
TRBV11-2,NA,TRBJ2-3,NA,CASSQGVAATFRTDTQYF,TGTGCCAGCAGCCAAGGGGTCGCAGCAACCTTCCGCACAGATACGCAGTATTTT
TRBV9,NA,TRBJ2-5,NA,CASSVAGGAEPETQYF,TGTGCCAGCAGCGTAGCGGGGGGCGCAGAACCGGAGACCCAGTACTTC
TRBV6-5,NA,TRBJ2-7,TRBD2,CASSYGGGKHEQYF,TGTGCCAGCAGTTATGGGGGGGGGAAACACGAGCAGTACTTC
TRBV5-1,NA,TRBJ1-5,NA,CASSGGGINQPQHF,TGCGCCAGCAGCGGGGGGGGGATTAATCAGCCCCAGCATTTT
TRBV6-5,NA,TRBJ2-1,TRBD1,CASSKDRERDNEQFF,TGTGCCAGCAGTAAGGACAGGGAGCGGGACAATGAGCAGTTCTTC
TRBV4-3,NA,TRBJ2-1,TRBD2,CASSQDGGLATAGNEQFF,TGCGCCAGCAGCCAAGATGGTGGACTAGCAACCGCAGGTAATGAGCAGTTCTTC
TRBV7-8,NA,TRBJ2-5,TRBD2,CASSPPGLARETQYF,TGTGCCAGCAGCCCCCCAGGACTAGCAAGAGAGACCCAGTACTTC
TRBV5-1,NA,TRBJ2-7,TRBD1,CASSFGDSSYEQYF,TGCGCCAGCAGCTTCGGGGACAGCTCCTACGAGCAGTACTTC
TRBV30,few,TRBJ1-4,TRBD1,CAWSAQGAGEKLFF,TGTGCCTGGAGTGCCCAGGGGGCAGGCGAAAAACTGTTTTTT
TRBV7-9,NA,TRBJ1-2,TRBD1,CASSLGQGGNYGYTF,TGTGCCAGCAGCTTAGGACAGGGAGGTAACTATGGCTACACCTTC
TRBV5-1,NA,TRBJ1-6,TRBD1,CASSQETGGVRSPLHF,TGCGCCAGCAGCCAAGAAACAGGGGGCGTCCGATCACCCCTCCACTTT
TRBV10-1,NA,TRBJ2-7,NA,CASSEGSGAGYEQYF,TGCGCCAGCAGTGAGGGTTCAGGGGCCGGCTACGAGCAGTACTTC
TRBV19,NA,TRBJ1-5,TRBD1,CASSRDRVNQPQHF,TGTGCCAGTAGTAGGGACAGGGTAAATCAGCCCCAGCATTTT
TRBV4-1,NA,TRBJ2-1,TRBD1,CASTGTGDTEQFF,TGCGCCAGCACGGGGACAGGTGACACTGAGCAGTTCTTC
TRBV10-1,once,TRBJ1-1,NA,CASRQGTNTEAFF,TGCGCCAGCAGACAGGGAACGAACACTGAAGCTTTCTTT
TRBV9,NA,TRBJ2-7,TRBD1,CAIWTGGHSYEQYF,TGTGCCATTTGGACAGGGGGACACTCCTACGAGCAGTACTTC
TRBV19,few,TRBJ1-2,TRBD1,CASSIVTGANYGYTF,TGTGCCAGTAGTATAGTCACAGGGGCTAACTATGGCTACACCTTC
TRBV18,NA,TRBJ1-2,TRBD1,CASSPVPGGSYGYTF,TGTGCCAGCTCACCAGTCCCAGGGGGATCCTATGGCTACACCTTC
TRBV7-9,NA,TRBJ2-3,TRBD1,CASSYNARQGRDTDTQYF,TGTGCCAGCAGCTACAATGCGAGACAGGGACGGGACACAGATACGCAGTATTTT
TRBV27,once,TRBJ2-2,NA,CASTPAITGELFF,TGTGCCAGCACCCCTGCTATCACCGGGGAGCTGTTTTTT